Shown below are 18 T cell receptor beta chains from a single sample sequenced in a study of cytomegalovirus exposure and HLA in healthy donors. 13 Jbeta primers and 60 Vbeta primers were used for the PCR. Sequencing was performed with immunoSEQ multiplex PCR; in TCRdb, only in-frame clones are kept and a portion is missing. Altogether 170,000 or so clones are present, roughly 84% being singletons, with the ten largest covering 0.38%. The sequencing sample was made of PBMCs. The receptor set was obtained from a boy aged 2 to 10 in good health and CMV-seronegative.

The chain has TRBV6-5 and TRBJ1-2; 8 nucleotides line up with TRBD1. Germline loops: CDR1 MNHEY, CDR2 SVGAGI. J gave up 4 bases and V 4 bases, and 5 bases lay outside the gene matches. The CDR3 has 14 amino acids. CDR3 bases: TGTGCCAGCAGTTTCTCGGGACAGGTCTATGGCTACACCTTC. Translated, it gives CASSFSGQVYGYTF.

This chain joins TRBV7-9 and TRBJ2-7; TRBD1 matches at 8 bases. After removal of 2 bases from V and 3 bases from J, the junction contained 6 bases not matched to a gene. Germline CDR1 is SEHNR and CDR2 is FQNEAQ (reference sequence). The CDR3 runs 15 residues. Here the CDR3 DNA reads TGTGCCAGCAGCTTAATTGGGACAGGCGGCTACGAGCAGTACTTC. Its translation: CASSLIGTGGYEQYF.

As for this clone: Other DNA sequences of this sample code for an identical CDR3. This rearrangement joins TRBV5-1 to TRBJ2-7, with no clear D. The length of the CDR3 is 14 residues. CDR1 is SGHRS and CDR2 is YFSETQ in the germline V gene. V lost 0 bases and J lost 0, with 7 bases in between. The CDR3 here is CASSLDRSSYEQYF. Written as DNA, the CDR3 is TGCGCCAGCAGCTTGGATAGGAGCTCCTACGAGCAGTACTTC.

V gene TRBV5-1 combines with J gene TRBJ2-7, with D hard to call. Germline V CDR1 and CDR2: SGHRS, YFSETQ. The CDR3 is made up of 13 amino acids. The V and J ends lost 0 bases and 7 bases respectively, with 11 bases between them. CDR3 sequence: CASSLGPSGEQYF. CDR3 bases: TGCGCCAGCAGCTTGGGTCCTAGTGGGGAGCAGTACTTC.

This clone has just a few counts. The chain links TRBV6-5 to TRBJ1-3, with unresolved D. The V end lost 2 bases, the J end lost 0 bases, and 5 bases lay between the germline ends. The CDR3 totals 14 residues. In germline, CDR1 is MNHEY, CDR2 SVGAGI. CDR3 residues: CASSYASSGNTIYF. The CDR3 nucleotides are TGTGCCAGCAGTTACGCCAGCTCTGGAAACACCATATATTTT.

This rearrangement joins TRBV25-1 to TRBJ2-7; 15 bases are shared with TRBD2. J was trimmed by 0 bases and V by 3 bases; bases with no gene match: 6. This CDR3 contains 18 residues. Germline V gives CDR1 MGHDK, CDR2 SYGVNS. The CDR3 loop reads CASSDYGLAGGSSYEQYF. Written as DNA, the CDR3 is TGTGCCAGCAGTGACTACGGACTAGCGGGAGGGAGCTCCTACGAGCAGTACTTC.

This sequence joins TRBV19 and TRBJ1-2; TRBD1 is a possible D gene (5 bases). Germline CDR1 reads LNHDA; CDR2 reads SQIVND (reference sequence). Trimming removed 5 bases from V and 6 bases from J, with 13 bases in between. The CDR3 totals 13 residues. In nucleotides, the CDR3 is TGTGCCAGTAGTCCTCGGGCGGGGCATGGCTACACCTTC. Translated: CASSPRAGHGYTF.

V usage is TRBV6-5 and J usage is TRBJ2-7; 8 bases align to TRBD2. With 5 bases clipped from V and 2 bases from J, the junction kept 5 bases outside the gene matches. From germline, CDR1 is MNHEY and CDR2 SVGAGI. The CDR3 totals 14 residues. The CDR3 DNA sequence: TGTGCCAGCAGTATACTAGCGGAGCCCTACGAGCAGTACTTC. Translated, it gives CASSILAEPYEQYF.

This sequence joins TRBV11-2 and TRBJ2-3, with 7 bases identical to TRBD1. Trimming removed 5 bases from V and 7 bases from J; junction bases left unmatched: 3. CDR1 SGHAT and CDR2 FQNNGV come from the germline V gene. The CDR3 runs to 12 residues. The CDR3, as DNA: TGTGCCAGCAGCCAGGGGGTGCATACGCAGTATTTT. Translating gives CASSQGVHTQYF.

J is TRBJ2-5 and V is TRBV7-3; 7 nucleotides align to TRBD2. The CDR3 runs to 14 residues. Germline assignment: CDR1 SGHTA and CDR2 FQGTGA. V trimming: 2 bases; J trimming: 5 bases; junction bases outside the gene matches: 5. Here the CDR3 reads CASSLGGSGETQYF. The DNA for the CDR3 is TGTGCCAGCAGCTTAGGCGGGAGTGGCGAGACCCAGTACTTC.

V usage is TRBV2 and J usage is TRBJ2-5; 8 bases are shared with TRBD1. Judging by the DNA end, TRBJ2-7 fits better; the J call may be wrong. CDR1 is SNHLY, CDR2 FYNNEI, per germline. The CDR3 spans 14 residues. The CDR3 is CASRVQGGIYEQYF. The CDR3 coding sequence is TGTGCCAGCAGAGTACAGGGGGGTATCTACGAGCAGTACTTC.

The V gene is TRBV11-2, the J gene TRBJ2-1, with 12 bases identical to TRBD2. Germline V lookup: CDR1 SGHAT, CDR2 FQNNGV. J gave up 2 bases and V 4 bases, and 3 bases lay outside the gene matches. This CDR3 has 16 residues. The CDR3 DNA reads TGTGCCAGCAGCTCAGGACTAGCGGGGCCCTACAATGAGCAGTTCTTC. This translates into CASSSGLAGPYNEQFF.

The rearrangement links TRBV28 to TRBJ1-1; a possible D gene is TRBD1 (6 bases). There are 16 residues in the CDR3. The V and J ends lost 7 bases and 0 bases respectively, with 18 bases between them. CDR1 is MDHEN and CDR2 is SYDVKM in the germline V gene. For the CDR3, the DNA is TGTGCCAGCAAAGAGGGGGGGGGCTTCATGAACACTGAAGCTTTCTTT. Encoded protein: CASKEGGGFMNTEAFF.

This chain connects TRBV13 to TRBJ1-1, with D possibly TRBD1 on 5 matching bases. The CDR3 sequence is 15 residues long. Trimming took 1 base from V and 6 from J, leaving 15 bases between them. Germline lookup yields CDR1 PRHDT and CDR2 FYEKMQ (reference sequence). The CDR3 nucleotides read TGTGCCAGCAGCTTAGAGGTCAGGGTCCGACCTGAAGCTTTCTTT. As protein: CASSLEVRVRPEAFF.

The CDR3, as DNA: TGTGCCAGCAGTCTAATGGGACTAGCGGGAGGGCCGGGGGAGACCCAGTACTTC. It encodes CASSLMGLAGGPGETQYF. The V call is TRBV28, the J call TRBJ2-5; 16 bases agree with TRBD2. V lost 5 bases to trimming and J lost 5 bases; unmatched junction nucleotides: 11. The CDR3 has 18 residues. Germline values: CDR1 MDHEN, CDR2 SYDVKM.

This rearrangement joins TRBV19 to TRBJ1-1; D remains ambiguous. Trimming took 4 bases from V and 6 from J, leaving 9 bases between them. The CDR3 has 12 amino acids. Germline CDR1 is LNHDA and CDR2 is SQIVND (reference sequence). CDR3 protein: CASSTLGPEAFF. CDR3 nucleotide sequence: TGTGCCAGTAGTACCTTGGGCCCTGAAGCTTTCTTT.

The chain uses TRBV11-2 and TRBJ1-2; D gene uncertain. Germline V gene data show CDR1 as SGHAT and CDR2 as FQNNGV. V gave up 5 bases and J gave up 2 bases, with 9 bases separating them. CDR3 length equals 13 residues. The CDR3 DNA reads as TGTGCCAGCAGCCCAGGACTGAACTATGGCTACACCTTC. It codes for CASSPGLNYGYTF. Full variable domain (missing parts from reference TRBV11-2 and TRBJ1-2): EAGVAQSPRYKIIEKRQSVAFWCNPISGHATLYWYQQILGQGPKLLIQFQNNGVVDDSQLPKDRFSAERLKGVDSTLKIQPAKLEDSAVYLCASSPGLNYGYTFGSGTRLTVV.

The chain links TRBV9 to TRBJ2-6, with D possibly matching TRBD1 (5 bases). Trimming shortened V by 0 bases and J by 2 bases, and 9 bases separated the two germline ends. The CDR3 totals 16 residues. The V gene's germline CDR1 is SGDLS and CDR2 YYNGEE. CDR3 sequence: CASSVATAAGANVLTF. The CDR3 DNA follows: TGTGCCAGCAGCGTAGCGACAGCAGCTGGGGCCAACGTCCTGACTTTC.